The 27 T cell receptor beta chains reported below all come from one sample, sequenced in a study of blood T cell repertoires in COVID-19. TCRdb's copy holds only in-frame clones and misses some; the assay was immunoSEQ multiplex PCR. This sample carries over 200,000 clones, roughly 86% of them seen once, and the ten largest clones take approximately 9.4%. Sequences were obtained from peripheral blood. The source of these receptors is a man aged 40-49 years who had recovered from COVID-19.

The chain joins TRBV5-1 to TRBJ1-2, with TRBD1 matching 7 bases. The V segment lost 4 bases and the J segment 2 bases; nucleotides outside the gene matches: 5. Germline CDR1 reads SGHRS; CDR2 reads YFSETQ. The CDR3 contains 14 residues. CDR3 residues: CASSRDSPNYGYTF. CDR3 coding DNA: TGCGCCAGCAGCCGGGACAGCCCAAACTATGGCTACACCTTC.

As DNA, the CDR3 is TGTGCCAGCAGCCACGGACTAGCGGGATTGGGTGAGCAGTTCTTC. Translating gives CASSHGLAGLGEQFF. This sequence joins TRBV11-2 and TRBJ2-1; 12 nucleotides line up with TRBD2. CDR1 and CDR2 from the germline V gene are SGHAT and FQNNGV. V was clipped by 5 bases and J by 9 bases; unmatched bases: 8. CDR3 size: 15 residues.

The V gene is TRBV9, the J gene TRBJ2-2; D may be TRBD1 (5 bases). The CDR3 extends over 16 amino acids. Germline V CDR1 and CDR2: SGDLS, YYNGEE. V was shortened by 5 bases and J by 0 bases, with 14 bases between the two germline ends. The CDR3 DNA is TGTGCCAGCAGTTATTCCAGGGCTTCGAACACCGGGGAGCTGTTTTTT. Translating it yields CASSYSRASNTGELFF.

V and J are TRBV6-5 and TRBJ1-6; weak D call: TRBD1 (6 bases). Trimming removed 0 bases from V and 9 bases from J, with 15 bases in between. CDR3 length equals 16 residues. Germline CDR1 and CDR2: MNHEY and SVGAGI. CDR3 sequence reads: CASSYSSTGPPSPLHF. The CDR3 nucleotides read TGTGCCAGCAGTTACTCTTCTACAGGGCCGCCTTCACCCCTCCACTTT.

The chain combines TRBV15 with TRBJ2-5; maybe TRBD1 (6 bases). Germline assignment: CDR1 LNHNV and CDR2 YYDKDF (reference sequence). Trimming pared 1 base from V and 4 bases from J, leaving 13 bases between. The CDR3 runs 15 residues. DNA of the CDR3: TGTGCCACCAGCAGAGGGCGACAGGATCGAGAGACCCAGTACTTC. Amino acids: CATSRGRQDRETQYF.

The V gene is TRBV6-5, the J gene TRBJ1-2; D unresolved. The CDR3 consists of 13 residues. The germline gives CDR1 MNHEY, CDR2 SVGAGI. Trimming took off 6 bases at V and 8 bases at J, with 16 bases between the two ends. As DNA, the CDR3 is TGTGCCAGCAGCTTTACTCGGGGTGCGGGCTACACCTTC. Protein sequence: CASSFTRGAGYTF.

The chain uses TRBV5-1 and TRBJ2-3, with 10 bases identical to TRBD2. The CDR3 extends over 16 amino acids. Germline CDR1 is SGHRS and CDR2 is YFSETQ. Trimming removed 0 bases from V and 2 bases from J; junction bases left unmatched: 3. The CDR3 loop is CASSLELAGITDTQYF. The CDR3 bases are TGCGCCAGCAGCTTGGAACTAGCGGGAATCACAGATACGCAGTATTTT.

As for this clone: Other nucleotide sequences from this sample produce the same CDR3. V and J are TRBV12-3 or TRBV12-4 and TRBJ1-2; D is uncertain. With 3 bases removed from V and 7 bases from J, the gap between germline ends came to 12 bases. The CDR3 spans 13 residues. For the CDR3, the DNA is TGTGCCAGCAGTTTCCGACCTAGTGGTGGCTACACCTTC. Protein: CASSFRPSGGYTF.

Only a few counts were recorded for this clone. The CDR3 protein is CAWSGHATPNSPLHF. As DNA, the CDR3 is TGTGCCTGGAGTGGGCATGCCACGCCTAATTCACCCCTCCACTTT. V is TRBV30 and J is TRBJ1-6; D is uncertain. V lost 1 base to trimming and J lost 6 bases, with 13 bases between them. The CDR3 has 15 residues. Germline lookup yields CDR1 GTSNPN and CDR2 SVGIG (reference sequence).

The V gene is TRBV7-8, the J gene TRBJ2-7; D gene uncertain. This CDR3 has 12 residues. Germline V CDR1 and CDR2: SGHVS, FQNEAQ. Trimming cost V 5 bases and J 3 bases, with 8 bases left between them. CDR3 sequence: CASSHQDYEQYF. In DNA form, the CDR3 reads TGTGCCAGCAGCCACCAGGACTACGAGCAGTACTTC. Together with reference TRBV7-8 and TRBJ2-7, the CDR3 gives the full variable domain: GAGVSQSPRYKVAKRGQDVALRCDPISGHVSLFWYQQALGQGPEFLTYFQNEAQLDKSGLPSDRFFAERPEGSVSTLKIQRTQQEDSAVYLCASSHQDYEQYFGPGTRLTVT.

The rearrangement uses TRBV5-6 and TRBJ2-3; TRBD2 matches 8 bases. Unmatched junction bases numbered 6, after V lost 2 bases and J lost 4 bases. The CDR3 consists of 15 residues. Germline V gives CDR1 SGHDT, CDR2 YYEEEE. Here the CDR3 DNA reads TGTGCCAGCAGCTTTCGGGGGGGCCTGGCAGATACGCAGTATTTT. It yields the protein CASSFRGGLADTQYF.

The table lists this clone with a count of one. The CDR3 loop is CASSVASGPPQDTQYF. DNA for the CDR3: TGTGCCAGCAGCGTCGCGAGCGGTCCCCCCCAAGATACGCAGTATTTT. The chain employs TRBV9 and TRBJ2-3; the D gene is possibly TRBD2 (5 bases). The V and J ends lost 2 bases and 5 bases respectively, with 18 bases between them. The CDR3 extends over 16 amino acids. Germline values: CDR1 SGDLS, CDR2 YYNGEE.

The chain uses TRBV4-1 and TRBJ2-5; TRBD1 matches 8 bases. Germline V gives CDR1 MGHRA, CDR2 YSYEKL. This CDR3 has 16 residues. Trimming took 1 base from V and 4 from J; bases not matched to a gene: 8. CDR3 loop: CASSQASGQGGETQYF. CDR3 sequence (DNA): TGCGCCAGCAGCCAAGCTTCCGGACAGGGAGGAGAGACCCAGTACTTC.

The chain recombines TRBV2 with TRBJ1-5; TRBD1 agrees at 8 bases. This CDR3 is built from 16 residues. Germline values: CDR1 SNHLY, CDR2 FYNNEI. The V segment lost 6 bases and the J segment 0 bases; nucleotides outside the gene matches: 7. CDR3 protein: CASRRTQGDSNQPQHF. The CDR3 region has the DNA TGTGCCAGCAGGCGAACACAGGGGGATAGCAATCAGCCCCAGCATTTT.

This clone was recorded only once. The chain links TRBV9 to TRBJ2-1; 9 positions agree with TRBD1. The CDR3 runs to 15 residues. With 3 bases clipped from V and 9 bases from J, the junction kept 10 bases outside the gene matches. CDR1 and CDR2 (germline): SGDLS, YYNGEE. CDR3: CASSARNTGGSEQFF. CDR3 nucleotides: TGTGCCAGCAGCGCCCGAAATACAGGGGGCTCTGAGCAGTTCTTC.

The V gene is TRBV29-1, the J gene TRBJ1-4, with no clear D. Germline CDR1 reads SQVTM; CDR2 reads ANQGSEA. The CDR3 covers 11 residues. Trimming removed 6 bases at V and 8 bases at J, with 10 bases between. The CDR3 DNA is TGCAGCGTACAGAATCTAGAAAAACTGTTTTTT. It codes for CSVQNLEKLFF.

This clone is a singleton in its sample. The CDR3 coding sequence is TGTGCCAGCAGCGCCACAGGCCGCTCCTACAATGAGCAGTTCTTC. This codes for CASSATGRSYNEQFF. The gene calls are TRBV5-6 and TRBJ2-1; possibly TRBD1 for D (5 bases). Trimming took off 4 bases at V and 0 bases at J, with 11 bases between the two ends. Germline CDR1 is SGHDT and CDR2 is YYEEEE. The CDR3 runs to 15 residues.

The J gene is TRBJ1-2, the V gene TRBV9; possible D gene TRBD1, 5 bases. Trimming shortened V by 3 bases and J by 1 base, and 7 bases separated the two germline ends. Germline CDR1 reads SGDLS; CDR2 reads YYNGEE. The length of the CDR3 is 13 residues. CDR3 region: CASSGRGNYGYTF. CDR3 coding DNA: TGTGCCAGCAGCGGTAGGGGTAACTATGGCTACACCTTC.

The V gene is TRBV5-1, the J gene TRBJ1-2; possibly TRBD1 for D (5 bases). Trimming pared 7 bases from V and 0 bases from J, leaving 19 bases between. CDR3 length equals 16 residues. Germline CDR1 reads SGHRS; CDR2 reads YFSETQ. The CDR3 DNA reads TGCGCCAGCCAGGGAGGTGGGTACGGGACTAACTATGGCTACACCTTC. Encoded protein: CASQGGGYGTNYGYTF.

The V gene is TRBV21-1, the J gene TRBJ2-7; the table assigns TRBD2, which was not confirmed against the DNA. TRBV21-1 is recorded as a pseudogene. The CDR3 is 19 amino acids. In DNA, the CDR3 is TGTGCCAGCAGCAAAGCCCAAGGCCCTAGCGGGGATCTCTCCTACGAGCAGTACTTC. Its translation: CASSKAQGPSGDLSYEQYF.

The chain uses TRBV19 and TRBJ1-4; perhaps TRBD1 as D (5 bases). This CDR3 spans 14 amino acids. Germline V CDR1 and CDR2: LNHDA, SQIVND (reference sequence). The V and J ends lost 7 bases and 0 bases respectively, with 9 bases between them. The CDR3 DNA follows: TGTGCCAGTAACCCGACAGCAACTAATGAAAAACTGTTTTTT. It is translated as CASNPTATNEKLFF.

CDR3 coding DNA: TGTGCCAGTAGTGCCGGACAGCGCCTGACGCAGTATTTT. Translating gives CASSAGQRLTQYF. The chain recombines TRBV19 with TRBJ2-3; tentative D call: TRBD1 (6 bases). CDR3 length: 13 residues. The V and J ends lost 5 bases and 9 bases respectively, with 15 bases between them. Germline V gene sequence: CDR1 LNHDA, CDR2 SQIVND (reference sequence).

With respect to this clone: Within the sample, other DNA sequences also encode this same CDR3. The V gene is TRBV5-1, the J gene TRBJ2-1; 9 positions agree with TRBD2. The CDR3 covers 16 residues. With 4 bases clipped from V and 0 bases from J, the junction kept 5 bases outside the gene matches. Germline-derived CDR1 and CDR2 are SGHRS and YFSETQ. The CDR3 is CASSEGRGGSYNEQFF. The CDR3, as DNA: TGCGCCAGCAGCGAAGGGCGGGGGGGCTCCTACAATGAGCAGTTCTTC.

The V and J genes are TRBV6-5 and TRBJ2-3; 12 bases align to TRBD2. Trimming took 7 bases from V and 7 from J; bases not matched to a gene: 6. Germline CDR1 and CDR2: MNHEY and SVGAGI. This CDR3 contains 14 residues. CDR3 loop: CASTRLAGVHTQYF. CDR3 DNA sequence: TGTGCCAGCACCCGACTAGCGGGAGTTCATACGCAGTATTTT.

This chain uses TRBV10-3 with TRBJ2-5, with D tentatively TRBD2 (5 bases). The CDR3 runs to 14 residues. Germline V gene lookup returns CDR1 ENHRY and CDR2 SYGVKD. The V end was cut by 9 bases, the J end by 4 bases, with 18 bases between. The CDR3 is CAIRADEGGETQYF. The CDR3 nucleotides read TGTGCCATTCGGGCCGATGAGGGCGGAGAGACCCAGTACTTC.

The chain combines TRBV5-1 with TRBJ2-5; TRBD1 agrees at 11 bases. CDR1 is SGHRS and CDR2 is YFSETQ in the germline V gene. CDR3 length: 15 amino acids. Trimming took 2 bases from V and 5 from J; bases not matched to a gene: 5. The DNA of the CDR3 is TGCGCCAGCAGCTTAGGACAGGGGGCTGATGAGACCCAGTACTTC. Protein sequence: CASSLGQGADETQYF.

This chain uses TRBV5-1 with TRBJ2-7; TRBD1 is a possible D gene (5 bases). Trimming pared 3 bases from V and 0 bases from J, leaving 10 bases between. The CDR3 runs to 14 residues. Germline V gene data show CDR1 as SGHRS and CDR2 as YFSETQ. The CDR3 sequence is CASSSPDTSYEQYF. The DNA of the CDR3 is TGCGCCAGCAGCTCCCCGGACACCTCCTACGAGCAGTACTTC.